This T cell receptor beta chain was documented in a study of PD-L1 blockade in urothelial cancer. Only in-frame clones appear in the TCRdb table, and some are missing; sequencing was by immunoSEQ multiplex PCR. The table includes tens of thousands of clones, about 83% detected once. Germline-derived CDR1 and CDR2 are SGHTA and FQGNSA. The CDR3 length is 13 residues. V lost 5 bases and J lost 1, with 8 bases in between. The time point was: pretreatment peripheral blood. This receptor was identified in a man in his 60s with urothelial cancer. The chain combines TRBV7-2 with TRBJ1-1; D gene unclear. The input for sequencing was PBMCs, taken around atezolizumab (anti-PD-L1) treatment. The CDR3 coding sequence is TGTGCCAGCAGCAGCAGAGGGAACACTGAAGCTTTCTTT. It specifies CASSSRGNTEAFF.